One sample yielded the 15 T cell receptor beta chains listed below, sequenced in a study of glioma-infiltrating T cells. The iRepertoire nested amplicon-rescue multiplex PCR amplified TCR alpha and beta CDR3s from RNA. Via MiXCR, TCRdb re-called the multiplex PCR reads, giving one row per CDR3 protein. The sample contains 100,000 to 150,000 distinct CDR3 sequences, about 25% of which appear only once. The sequenced material came from glioma tissue, nonneoplastic brain tissue, or PBMCs (not recorded which). All receptors derive from a human donor with low-grade glioma or glioblastoma, undergoing nonglioma brain surgery, or in good health (not recorded which).

A few counts support this clonotype. J is TRBJ2-1 and V is TRBV6-6; D unclear. Trimming pared 2 bases from V and 7 bases from J, leaving 12 bases between. Germline lookup yields CDR1 MNHNY and CDR2 SVGAGI (reference sequence). CDR3 length equals 14 residues. The CDR3 DNA is TGTGCCAGCAGTTACGACCAGATTCTGAATGAGCAGTTCTTC. This encodes CASSYDQILNEQFF.

This clonotype was counted at least ten times. The V call is TRBV27, the J call TRBJ1-2, with a weak D call TRBD1 (5 bases). V gave up 2 bases and J gave up 9 bases, with 16 bases separating them. From germline, CDR1 is MNHEY and CDR2 SMNVEV (reference sequence). This CDR3 has 14 amino acids. For the CDR3, the DNA is TGTGCCAGCAGTTTAGGGCAGGTGGGGGGGAGCTACACCTTC. Translated, it gives CASSLGQVGGSYTF.

A note on this clonotype: A read error may produce the germline difference seen at one junction end. The CDR3 region is CAGSSTRGNYGYTF. The CDR3 coding sequence is TGTGCCGGCAGCTCGACCAGGGGGAACTATGGCTACACCTTC. The genes are TRBV7-8 and TRBJ1-2, with 7 positions matching TRBD1. Germline values: CDR1 SGHVS, CDR2 FQNEAQ. This CDR3 comprises 14 residues.

In its sample, this clonotype was seen a few times. The chain links TRBV11-3 to TRBJ2-3; D not certain. CDR3 length: 12 amino acids. V was shortened by 5 bases and J by 4 bases, with 7 bases between the two germline ends. CDR1 is SGHNT, CDR2 YENEEA, per germline. DNA for the CDR3: TGTGCCAGCAGCCCGGTCCCAGATACGCAGTATTTT. Encoded protein: CASSPVPDTQYF.

V gene TRBV20-1 combines with J gene TRBJ2-2; the match to TRBD2 covers 16 bases. The V and J ends lost 6 bases and 4 bases, in that order; junction bases with no gene match: 5. CDR3 size: 16 residues. Per germline, CDR1 DFQATT and CDR2 SNEGSKA (reference sequence). The CDR3: CSAKGLAGGGTGELFF. In DNA, the CDR3 is TGCAGTGCCAAGGGACTAGCGGGGGGGGGCACCGGGGAGCTGTTTTTT.

This clonotype has just a few counts. The CDR3 is CASSLRAQGYNEQFF. The CDR3 DNA sequence: TGTGCCAGCAGCTTACGGGCCCAAGGGTACAATGAGCAGTTCTTC. The chain uses TRBV7-6 and TRBJ2-1; D unresolved. The V and J ends lost 2 bases and 4 bases respectively, with 12 bases between them. CDR3 size: 15 residues. Germline-derived CDR1 and CDR2 are SGHVS and FNYEAQ. The full variable domain, with the rest looked up from reference TRBV7-6 and TRBJ2-1, is GAGVSQSPRYKVTKRGQDVALRCDPISGHVSLYWYRQALGQGPEFLTYFNYEAQQDKSGLPNDRFSAERPEGSISTLTIQRTEQRDSAMYRCASSLRAQGYNEQFFGPGTRLTVL.

V and J are TRBV3-1 and TRBJ2-7; D remains ambiguous. The CDR3 sequence is 11 residues long. Trimming cost V 9 bases and J 4 bases, with 10 bases left between them. Germline lookup yields CDR1 LGHDT and CDR2 YNNKEL (reference sequence). The CDR3 sequence is CASTDIYEQYV. The CDR3 nucleotides are TGTGCCAGTACAGACATTTACGAGCAGTACGTC.

The chain has TRBV7-2 and TRBJ2-3; a weak D match, TRBD1 (5 bases). This CDR3 has 14 amino acids. Germline lookup yields CDR1 SGHTA and CDR2 FQGNSA. Trimming pared 0 bases from V and 5 bases from J, leaving 9 bases between. This CDR3 reads CASSLALQGDTQYF. CDR3 DNA sequence: TGTGCCAGCAGCTTAGCGCTTCAGGGAGATACGCAGTATTTT.

This clonotype showed up many times. The genes are TRBV6-1 and TRBJ2-4, with TRBD1 as a possible D gene (8 bases). Germline assignment: CDR1 MNHNS and CDR2 SASEGT. Between the trimmed V and J ends, which lost 8 bases and 8 bases, there was a span of 25 bases. There are 16 residues in the CDR3. CDR3 sequence: CASLGQGGSWSDIQYF. In DNA form, the CDR3 reads TGTGCCAGCCTCGGACAGGGAGGGTCCTGGTCGGACATTCAGTACTTC.

Concerning this clonotype itself: One end of the junction varies from germline; a read error may be responsible. This chain uses TRBV24-1 with TRBJ1-2, with TRBD1 identical over 9 bases. There are 13 residues in the CDR3. The germline gives CDR1 KGHDR, CDR2 SFDVKD. The CDR3: CAASDRGQGGYTF. CDR3 in DNA: TGTGCCGCCAGTGATCGTGGACAGGGGGGCTACACCTTC.

Only a few counts were recorded for this clonotype. The V call is TRBV6-1, the J call TRBJ2-1, with D uncertain. Germline loops: CDR1 MNHNS, CDR2 SASEGT. V gave up 8 bases and J gave up 12 bases, with 14 bases separating them. The CDR3 is 11 residues long. In DNA, the CDR3 is TGTGCCAGCGCTAACTTGGCTAGGCAGTTCTTC. Residues: CASANLARQFF.

On this clonotype: Just one base apart from a much larger clone, this may be a read error. Lacking the conserved final phenylalanine or tryptophan, this CDR3 likely reflects a read error. The chain recombines TRBV6-5 with TRBJ1-1; D is ambiguous. The CDR3 runs to 14 residues. V was shortened by 2 bases and J by 10 bases, with 17 bases between the two germline ends. Germline loops: CDR1 MNHEY, CDR2 SVGAGI. The CDR3 protein is CASSYDVRVERAFL. As DNA, the CDR3 is TGTGCCAGCAGTTACGATGTTAGAGTCGAGCGAGCTTTCCTT.

The chain couples TRBV2 to TRBJ1-1; no clear D gene. The V end lost 7 bases, the J end lost 0 bases, and 9 bases lay between the germline ends. The germline V gene has CDR1 SNHLY and CDR2 FYNNEI. CDR3 length: 13 residues. The CDR3 DNA sequence: TGTGCCAGCAATAAGGATTTGAACACTGAAGCTTTCTTT. Translating it yields CASNKDLNTEAFF.

The table lists this clonotype with many counts. V and J are TRBV20-1 and TRBJ2-1; 7 nucleotides line up with TRBD1. Unmatched junction bases numbered 3, after V lost 1 base and J lost 0 bases. Germline V gene sequence: CDR1 DFQATT, CDR2 SNEGSKA (reference sequence). CDR3 length equals 15 residues. CDR3 sequence (DNA): TGCAGTGCTAGAGGTCGGGACAGCTCCTACAATGAGCAGTTCTTC. Protein sequence: CSARGRDSSYNEQFF.

This chain joins TRBV7-2 and TRBJ2-2, with D maybe TRBD1 (6 bases). CDR3 length: 15 amino acids. Germline assignment: CDR1 SGHTA and CDR2 FQGNSA. Trimming cost V 0 bases and J 5 bases, with 10 bases left between them. CDR3 nucleotide sequence: TGTGCCAGCAGCTTAGCAACAGGGTCTACCGGGGAGCTGTTTTTT. It encodes CASSLATGSTGELFF. Filled out from reference TRBV7-2 and TRBJ2-2, the complete variable domain reads GAGVSQSPSNKVTEKGKDVELRCDPISGHTALYWYRQSLGQGLEFLIYFQGNSAPDKSGLPSDRFSAERTGGSVSTLTIQRTQQEDSAVYLCASSLATGSTGELFFGEGSRLTVL.